One sample yielded the 32 T cell receptor beta chains listed below, sequenced in a study of blood T cell repertoires in COVID-19. Some clones are missing from TCRdb's copy, which holds only in-frame ones; the method was immunoSEQ multiplex PCR. The top ten clones hold 10% to 15% of a sample with under 100,000 clones, around four fifths of them seen once. The sample was peripheral blood. All receptors come from a woman between 70 and 85 years old with active or convalescent COVID-19.

The V gene is TRBV2, the J gene TRBJ2-1; D may be TRBD1 (6 bases). The CDR3 sequence is 15 residues long. V was cut by 9 bases and J by 4 bases, with 19 bases left in between. Germline V gives CDR1 SNHLY, CDR2 FYNNEI. In DNA form, the CDR3 reads TGTGCCAGTCATAGCATCAGGGGATCGTACAATGAGCAGTTCTTC. Amino acids: CASHSIRGSYNEQFF.

This rearrangement joins TRBV2 to TRBJ2-2; the D gene is possibly TRBD1 (6 bases). The CDR3 extends over 19 amino acids. The V gene lost 0 bases and the J gene lost 7 bases, with 24 bases spanning the gap. Per the germline V gene, CDR1 is SNHLY and CDR2 is FYNNEI. Here the CDR3 reads CASSEALLGNREALGELFF. In DNA, the CDR3 is TGTGCCAGCAGTGAAGCGCTTCTGGGAAACAGGGAAGCCCTCGGGGAGCTGTTTTTT.

This chain joins TRBV29-1 and TRBJ1-1; D gene unclear. From germline, CDR1 is SQVTM and CDR2 ANQGSEA. The CDR3 is 13 amino acids. Trimming left V 3 bases short and J 4 bases short, with 12 bases between. CDR3 loop: CSVERQTGTEAFF. CDR3 coding DNA: TGCAGCGTTGAGAGGCAGACGGGCACTGAAGCTTTCTTT.

The chain uses TRBV28 and TRBJ1-1, with a possible D match to TRBD1 (5 bases). Germline lookup yields CDR1 MDHEN and CDR2 SYDVKM. The V end was cut by 2 bases, the J end by 1 base, with 11 bases between. This CDR3 is built from 15 residues. DNA of the CDR3: TGTGCCAGCAGTTTAGGGAGGGGTGGGAACACTGAAGCTTTCTTT. Translated: CASSLGRGGNTEAFF.

V and J are TRBV12-5 and TRBJ2-3; TRBD2 matches at 13 bases. V lost 4 bases and J lost 7; bases outside the gene matches: 8. The V gene's germline CDR1 is LGHNT and CDR2 FRNRAP. This CDR3 spans 16 amino acids. The CDR3, as DNA: TGTGCTAGTGGTTCCAGACTAGCGGGGGGACAGAATACGCAGTATTTT. Amino acid sequence: CASGSRLAGGQNTQYF.

The CDR3 spells CASKFDSGGANEQFF. CDR3 sequence (DNA): TGTGCCAGCAAATTCGACAGCGGGGGGGCAAATGAGCAGTTCTTC. This sequence joins TRBV6-5 and TRBJ2-1; 10 bases match TRBD2. The CDR3 loop spans 15 amino acids. Per the germline V gene, CDR1 is MNHEY and CDR2 is SVGAGI. J gave up 7 bases and V 7 bases, and 10 bases lay outside the gene matches.

CDR3 protein: CASSENGYEQYF. Here the CDR3 DNA reads TGTGCCAGCAGTGAAAACGGCTACGAGCAGTACTTC. The rearrangement joins TRBV2 to TRBJ2-7; D uncertain. CDR1 is SNHLY, CDR2 FYNNEI, per germline. The CDR3 runs 12 residues. Trimming stripped 2 bases from V and 3 bases from J, with 5 bases between.

The CDR3 here is CATSPGTTNTGELFF. In DNA, the CDR3 is TGTGCCACCAGCCCCGGGACAACGAACACCGGGGAGCTGTTTTTT. J is TRBJ2-2 and V is TRBV24-1, with D maybe TRBD1 (6 bases). The CDR3 loop spans 15 amino acids. Germline loops: CDR1 KGHDR, CDR2 SFDVKD. V lost 7 bases and J 0 bases, leaving 11 bases between the germline ends.

In regard to this clone: Other DNA sequences within the sample encode an identical CDR3. V and J are TRBV18 and TRBJ2-1, with 7 positions matching TRBD2. CDR3 size: 13 residues. With V trimmed by 3 bases and J by 7 bases, 3 bases remained unmatched. Per the germline V gene, CDR1 is KGHSH and CDR2 is LQKENI. CDR3 sequence (DNA): TGTGCCAGCTCACCGAGGGAGGGGAATGAGCAGTTCTTC. It yields the protein CASSPREGNEQFF.

This sequence joins TRBV6-5 and TRBJ2-1, with 7 bases identical to TRBD1. The CDR3 has 14 amino acids. Per the germline V gene, CDR1 is MNHEY and CDR2 is SVGAGI. V shed 6 bases and J 9 bases; nucleotides not matched to a gene: 11. The CDR3 nucleotides are TGTGCCAGCAGGGCCCTGAGGGGGCTCGGTGAGCAGTTCTTC. It translates to CASRALRGLGEQFF.

This chain connects TRBV5-1 to TRBJ2-3; TRBD2 aligns across 9 bases. CDR3 length equals 16 residues. Germline V CDR1 and CDR2: SGHRS, YFSETQ. With V trimmed by 0 bases and J by 6 bases, 8 bases remained unmatched. The CDR3 nucleotides read TGCGCCAGCAGCTTGGGCGGCGGGGGGGCCAGGGATACGCAGTATTTT. Its translation: CASSLGGGGARDTQYF. Combining the CDR3 with reference TRBV5-1 and TRBJ2-3 gives the whole variable domain KAGVTQTPRYLIKTRGQQVTLSCSPISGHRSVSWYQQTPGQGLQFLFEYFSETQRNKGNFPGRFSGRQFSNSRSEMNVSTLELGDSALYLCASSLGGGGARDTQYFGPGTRLTVL.

J is TRBJ2-3 and V is TRBV4-1; 12 bases map to TRBD2. The germline V gene encodes CDR1 MGHRA and CDR2 YSYEKL. There are 21 residues in the CDR3. After removal of 3 bases from V and 0 bases from J, the junction contained 16 bases not matched to a gene. Written as DNA, the CDR3 is TGCGCCAGCAGCCACCAGATAGGACTAGCGGGGCGACCATCTAGCACAGATACGCAGTATTTT. It translates to CASSHQIGLAGRPSSTDTQYF.

V is TRBV5-1 and J is TRBJ2-6; tentatively, D is TRBD2 (6 bases). Trimming cost V 3 bases and J 1 base, with 11 bases left between them. Germline values: CDR1 SGHRS, CDR2 YFSETQ. The CDR3 has 16 amino acids. In nucleotides, the CDR3 is TGCGCCAGCAGCTCCGGGGGTTCTTCTGGGGCCAACGTCCTGACTTTC. Protein sequence: CASSSGGSSGANVLTF. The full variable domain, in which reference TRBV5-1 and TRBJ2-6 provide the parts outside the CDR3, is KAGVTQTPRYLIKTRGQQVTLSCSPISGHRSVSWYQQTPGQGLQFLFEYFSETQRNKGNFPGRFSGRQFSNSRSEMNVSTLELGDSALYLCASSSGGSSGANVLTFGAGSRLTVL.

The rearrangement links TRBV28 to TRBJ1-1; a possible D gene is TRBD1 (5 bases). This CDR3 is built from 12 residues. Trimming cost V 7 bases and J 11 bases, with 17 bases left between them. Germline V gives CDR1 MDHEN, CDR2 SYDVKM. CDR3 protein: CASTSGTRGAFF. CDR3 DNA: TGTGCCAGCACCTCCGGGACCCGGGGGGCTTTCTTT.

Only one count was recorded for this clone. CDR3 residues: CASSRGQSSGNTIYF. The CDR3 DNA sequence: TGTGCCAGCAGCCGGGGACAGTCCTCTGGAAACACCATATATTTT. This sequence joins TRBV7-2 and TRBJ1-3, with TRBD1 matching 7 bases. Germline V gene lookup returns CDR1 SGHTA and CDR2 FQGNSA. V lost 5 bases to trimming and J lost 0 bases; unmatched junction nucleotides: 4. The CDR3 extends over 15 amino acids. The full variable domain, in which reference TRBV7-2 and TRBJ1-3 provide the parts outside the CDR3, is GAGVSQSPSNKVTEKGKDVELRCDPISGHTALYWYRQSLGQGLEFLIYFQGNSAPDKSGLPSDRFSAERTGGSVSTLTIQRTQQEDSAVYLCASSRGQSSGNTIYFGEGSWLTVV.

The sample holds a few counts of this clone. This sequence joins TRBV5-1 and TRBJ2-2, with a weak D call TRBD1 (6 bases). Trimming left V 0 bases short and J 1 base short, with 10 bases between. CDR3 length equals 16 residues. CDR1 and CDR2 from the germline V gene are SGHRS and YFSETQ. The CDR3 region is CASSLEGVRNTGELFF. CDR3 nucleotide sequence: TGCGCCAGCAGCTTGGAGGGGGTACGGAACACCGGGGAGCTGTTTTTT. The variable domain in full, completed from reference TRBV5-1 and TRBJ2-2, reads KAGVTQTPRYLIKTRGQQVTLSCSPISGHRSVSWYQQTPGQGLQFLFEYFSETQRNKGNFPGRFSGRQFSNSRSEMNVSTLELGDSALYLCASSLEGVRNTGELFFGEGSRLTVL.

V usage is TRBV20-1 and J usage is TRBJ1-6, with unresolved D. Trimming left V 3 bases short and J 7 bases short, with 16 bases between. Per the germline V gene, CDR1 is DFQATT and CDR2 is SNEGSKA (reference sequence). The CDR3 covers 15 residues. The CDR3 spells CSASRGPPNNSPLHF. As DNA, the CDR3 is TGCAGTGCTAGTCGGGGTCCTCCGAACAATTCACCCCTCCACTTT.

This chain connects TRBV7-2 to TRBJ1-2; 8 nucleotides align to TRBD1. Germline V gene sequence: CDR1 SGHTA, CDR2 FQGNSA. V dropped 5 bases and J dropped 7; count of bases not matched to a gene: 6. This CDR3 contains 13 residues. Here the CDR3 reads CASSPGQDIGYTF. Here the CDR3 DNA reads TGTGCCAGCAGCCCGGGACAGGATATTGGCTACACCTTC.

This sequence joins TRBV18 and TRBJ1-1, with unresolved D. V was clipped by 3 bases and J by 6 bases, with 14 bases between them. Germline values: CDR1 KGHSH, CDR2 LQKENI. This CDR3 region has 14 residues. CDR3 coding DNA: TGTGCCAGCTCACCTTTTGGGCAGGCGTCTGAAGCTTTCTTT. Protein sequence: CASSPFGQASEAFF.

This rearrangement joins TRBV5-1 to TRBJ1-2; TRBD1 agrees at 9 bases. The CDR3 spans 15 residues. Per the germline V gene, CDR1 is SGHRS and CDR2 is YFSETQ. Unmatched junction bases numbered 6, after V lost 1 base and J lost 5 bases. The CDR3 region is CASSLTGGGRYGYTF. Here the CDR3 DNA reads TGCGCCAGCAGCTTGACAGGGGGCGGAAGGTATGGCTACACCTTC.

The V call is TRBV7-9, the J call TRBJ2-1; TRBD1 aligns across 9 bases. Germline CDR1 and CDR2: SEHNR and FQNEAQ (reference sequence). The V segment lost 1 base and the J segment 8 bases; nucleotides outside the gene matches: 6. The length of the CDR3 is 15 residues. CDR3 sequence reads: CASSLGTGATDEQFF. The CDR3 nucleotides are TGTGCCAGCAGCTTAGGGACAGGGGCTACCGATGAGCAGTTCTTC.

This chain uses TRBV6-4 with TRBJ1-1, with D possibly being TRBD1 (5 bases). Trimming stripped 6 bases from V and 0 bases from J, with 8 bases between. Germline values: CDR1 MRHNA, CDR2 SNTAGT. The CDR3 is 13 residues long. The CDR3 DNA sequence: TGTGCCAGCAGCAGGGTGTTGAACACTGAAGCTTTCTTT. Residues: CASSRVLNTEAFF.

The gene calls are TRBV19 and TRBJ1-2; 8 bases fit TRBD1. The CDR3 has 15 amino acids. Trimming at V came to 4 bases and at J to 4 bases, leaving 8 bases not matched to a gene. From germline, CDR1 is LNHDA and CDR2 SQIVND (reference sequence). CDR3 loop: CASSTRDRNFYGYTF. DNA for the CDR3: TGTGCCAGTAGTACCCGGGACAGGAATTTCTATGGCTACACCTTC.

V usage is TRBV7-9 and J usage is TRBJ2-2; TRBD1 agrees at 10 bases. Germline CDR1 reads SEHNR; CDR2 reads FQNEAQ (reference sequence). This CDR3 comprises 14 residues. V was pared by 6 bases and J by 7 bases, with 5 bases of the junction left unmatched. The CDR3 spells CASRRQGADGELFF. The CDR3 DNA follows: TGTGCCAGCAGACGACAGGGGGCCGACGGGGAGCTGTTTTTT.

This rearrangement joins TRBV28 to TRBJ1-1; D remains unclear. Germline-derived CDR1 and CDR2 are MDHEN and SYDVKM. V shed 9 bases and J shed 1 base, with 3 bases lying between them. The CDR3 extends over 10 amino acids. The CDR3 protein is CASRNTEAFF. CDR3 nucleotides: TGTGCCAGTAGGAACACTGAAGCTTTCTTT.

In regard to this clone: The same CDR3 also results from other DNA sequences found in this sample. The chain has TRBV9 and TRBJ2-1; 9 bases align to TRBD2. CDR3 length equals 15 residues. Trimming removed 5 bases from V and 0 bases from J; junction bases left unmatched: 3. Germline V CDR1 and CDR2: SGDLS, YYNGEE. The CDR3 DNA is TGTGCCAGCAGTGCGGGGGGGAGCTCCTACAATGAGCAGTTCTTC. It encodes CASSAGGSSYNEQFF.

The chain combines TRBV5-4 with TRBJ2-5; 8 bases map to TRBD2. Germline assignment: CDR1 SGHNT and CDR2 YYREEE (reference sequence). V dropped 2 bases and J dropped 5; count of bases not matched to a gene: 8. The CDR3 length is 15 residues. DNA for the CDR3: TGTGCCAGCAGCTTTAGCGGGGAGGGGTGGGAGACCCAGTACTTC. This translates into CASSFSGEGWETQYF.

The chain employs TRBV24-1 and TRBJ2-1; 9 nucleotides agree with TRBD2. In germline, CDR1 is KGHDR, CDR2 SFDVKD. This CDR3 has 16 amino acids. J lost 3 bases, V lost 4 bases, and 6 bases had no gene match. The CDR3 sequence: CATSDRKRGDYNEQFF. CDR3 bases: TGTGCCACCAGTGACCGTAAGCGGGGGGACTACAATGAGCAGTTCTTC.

This chain links TRBV7-2 with TRBJ1-1; D is uncertain. The CDR3 has 13 amino acids. Trimming left V 0 bases short and J 10 bases short, with 12 bases between. Germline-derived CDR1 and CDR2 are SGHTA and FQGNSA. The CDR3 coding sequence is TGTGCCAGCAGCTTAGCGACTGCCCGGGGAGCTTTCTTT. Its translation is CASSLATARGAFF.

Here the CDR3 DNA reads TGTGCCAGCAGCTTAGTTGGGACAGTGGGCAATCAGCCCCAGCATTTT. This sequence encodes CASSLVGTVGNQPQHF. The chain couples TRBV7-9 to TRBJ1-5; TRBD1 aligns across 7 bases. Germline CDR1 SEHNR, CDR2 FQNEAQ (reference sequence). The CDR3 is 16 amino acids. Trimming at V came to 1 base and at J to 2 bases, leaving 5 bases not matched to a gene. The full variable domain, with the rest looked up from reference TRBV7-9 and TRBJ1-5, is DTGVSQNPRHKITKRGQNVTFRCDPISEHNRLYWYRQTLGQGPEFLTYFQNEAQLEKSRLLSDRFSAERPKGSFSTLEIQRTEQGDSAMYLCASSLVGTVGNQPQHFGDGTRLSIL.

The rearrangement links TRBV19 to TRBJ2-7; D not resolved. V gave up 5 bases and J gave up 5 bases, with 7 bases separating them. Germline CDR1 LNHDA, CDR2 SQIVND (reference sequence). The CDR3 spans 11 residues. CDR3 nucleotides: TGTGCCAGTAGTTCGTCCCACGAGCAGTACTTC. It translates to CASSSSHEQYF. The full variable domain, rest sourced from reference TRBV19 and TRBJ2-7, is DGGITQSPKYLFRKEGQNVTLSCEQNLNHDAMYWYRQDPGQGLRLIYYSQIVNDFQKGDIAEGYSVSREKKESFPLTVTSAQKNPTAFYLCASSSSHEQYFGPGTRLTVT.

The V gene is TRBV2, the J gene TRBJ1-2, with TRBD1 as a possible D gene (6 bases). The V gene lost 6 bases and the J gene lost 5 bases, with 13 bases spanning the gap. The CDR3 is 13 residues long. Germline assignment: CDR1 SNHLY and CDR2 FYNNEI. CDR3 sequence (DNA): TGTGCCAGCAGAGGGACATTGGGGTATGGCTACACCTTC. Translated, it gives CASRGTLGYGYTF.